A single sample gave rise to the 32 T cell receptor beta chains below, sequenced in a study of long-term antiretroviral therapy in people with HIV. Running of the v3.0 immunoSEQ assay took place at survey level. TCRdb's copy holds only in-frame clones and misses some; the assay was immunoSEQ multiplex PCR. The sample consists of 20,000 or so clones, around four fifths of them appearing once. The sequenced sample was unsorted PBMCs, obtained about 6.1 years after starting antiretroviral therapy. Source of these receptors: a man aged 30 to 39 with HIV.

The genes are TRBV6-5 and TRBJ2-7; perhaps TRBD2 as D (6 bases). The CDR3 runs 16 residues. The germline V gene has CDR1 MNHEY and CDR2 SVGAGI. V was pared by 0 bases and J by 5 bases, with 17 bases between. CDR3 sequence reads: CASSYSSSVGRHEQYF. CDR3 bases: TGTGCCAGCAGTTACTCGTCTAGCGTGGGGCGGCACGAGCAGTACTTC.

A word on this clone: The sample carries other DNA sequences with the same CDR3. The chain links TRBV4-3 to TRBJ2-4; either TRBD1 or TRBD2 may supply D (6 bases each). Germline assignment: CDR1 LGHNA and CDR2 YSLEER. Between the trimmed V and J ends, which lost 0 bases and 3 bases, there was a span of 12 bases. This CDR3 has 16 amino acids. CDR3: CASSQEGGGNKNIQYF. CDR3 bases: TGCGCCAGCAGCCAAGAAGGAGGGGGAAACAAAAACATTCAGTACTTC.

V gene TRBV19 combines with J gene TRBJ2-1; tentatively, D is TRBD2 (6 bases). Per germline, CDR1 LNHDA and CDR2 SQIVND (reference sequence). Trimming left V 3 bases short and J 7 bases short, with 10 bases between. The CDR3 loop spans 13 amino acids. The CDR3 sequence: CASSIRLGNEQFF. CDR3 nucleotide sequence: TGTGCCAGTAGTATCCGACTAGGAAATGAGCAGTTCTTC.

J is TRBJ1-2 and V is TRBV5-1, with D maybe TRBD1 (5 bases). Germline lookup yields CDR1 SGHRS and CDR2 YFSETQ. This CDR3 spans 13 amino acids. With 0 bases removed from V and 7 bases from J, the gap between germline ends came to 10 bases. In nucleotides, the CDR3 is TGCGCCAGCAGCTTGGGAGGGGCCGGTGGCTACACCTTC. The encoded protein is CASSLGGAGGYTF.

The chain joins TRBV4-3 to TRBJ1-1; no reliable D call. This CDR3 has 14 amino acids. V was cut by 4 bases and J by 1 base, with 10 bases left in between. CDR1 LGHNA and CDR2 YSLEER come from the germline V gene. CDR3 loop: CASSREHPNTEAFF. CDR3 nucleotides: TGCGCCAGCAGCCGGGAACACCCGAACACTGAAGCTTTCTTT.

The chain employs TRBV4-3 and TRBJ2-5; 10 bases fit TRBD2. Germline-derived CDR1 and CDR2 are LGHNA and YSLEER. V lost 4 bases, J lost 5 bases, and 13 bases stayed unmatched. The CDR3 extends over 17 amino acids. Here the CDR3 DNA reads TGCGCCAGCAGCCGCGGTCTAGCGGGGGCGGGGTACGAGACCCAGTACTTC. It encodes CASSRGLAGAGYETQYF.

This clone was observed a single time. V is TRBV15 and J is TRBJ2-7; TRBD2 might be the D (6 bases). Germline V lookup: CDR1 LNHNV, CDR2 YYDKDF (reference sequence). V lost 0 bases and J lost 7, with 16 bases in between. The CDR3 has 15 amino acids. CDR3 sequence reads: CATSRDRGRPGEQYF. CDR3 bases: TGTGCCACCAGCAGAGATCGAGGGAGGCCAGGGGAGCAGTACTTC.

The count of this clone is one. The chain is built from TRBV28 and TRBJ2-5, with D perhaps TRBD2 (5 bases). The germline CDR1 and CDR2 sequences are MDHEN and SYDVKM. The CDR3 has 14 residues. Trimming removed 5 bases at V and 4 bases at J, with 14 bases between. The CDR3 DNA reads TGTGCCAGCAGTCCCCCCCGGGGATTAGAGACCCAGTACTTC. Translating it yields CASSPPRGLETQYF.

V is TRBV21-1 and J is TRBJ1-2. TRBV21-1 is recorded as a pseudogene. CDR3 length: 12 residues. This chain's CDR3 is CASRKGGEVDTF. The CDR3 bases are TGTGCCAGCAGGAAGGGGGGGGAAGTTGACACCTTC.

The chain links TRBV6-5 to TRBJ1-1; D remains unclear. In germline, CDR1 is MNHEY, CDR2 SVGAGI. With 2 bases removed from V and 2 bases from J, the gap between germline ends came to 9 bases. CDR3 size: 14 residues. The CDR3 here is CASSYGGTNTEAFF. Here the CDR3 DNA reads TGTGCCAGCAGTTACGGCGGCACTAACACTGAAGCTTTCTTT.

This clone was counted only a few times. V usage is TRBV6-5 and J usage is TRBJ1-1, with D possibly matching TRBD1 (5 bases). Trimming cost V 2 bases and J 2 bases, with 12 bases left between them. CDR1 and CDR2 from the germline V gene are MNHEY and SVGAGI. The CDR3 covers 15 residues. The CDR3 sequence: CASSYGAGLNTEAFF. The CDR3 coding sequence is TGTGCCAGCAGTTACGGGGCGGGCCTAAACACTGAAGCTTTCTTT.

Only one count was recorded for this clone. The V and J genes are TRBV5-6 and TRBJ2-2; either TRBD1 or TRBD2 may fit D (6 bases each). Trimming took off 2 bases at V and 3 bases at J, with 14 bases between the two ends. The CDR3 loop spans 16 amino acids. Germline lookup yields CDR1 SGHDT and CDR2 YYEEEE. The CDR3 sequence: CASSFWGAMYTGELFF. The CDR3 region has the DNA TGTGCCAGCAGCTTTTGGGGGGCGATGTACACCGGGGAGCTGTTTTTT.

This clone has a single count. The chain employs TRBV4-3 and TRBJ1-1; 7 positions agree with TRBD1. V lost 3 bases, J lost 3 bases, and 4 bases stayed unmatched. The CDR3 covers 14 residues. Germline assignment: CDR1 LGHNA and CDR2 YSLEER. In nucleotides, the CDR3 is TGCGCCAGCAGCCACGGACAGGCGGACACTGAAGCTTTCTTT. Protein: CASSHGQADTEAFF.

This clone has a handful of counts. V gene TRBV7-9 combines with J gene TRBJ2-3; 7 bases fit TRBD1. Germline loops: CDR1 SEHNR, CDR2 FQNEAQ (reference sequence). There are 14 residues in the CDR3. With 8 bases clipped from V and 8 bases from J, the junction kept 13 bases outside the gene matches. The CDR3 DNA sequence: TGTGCCAGCTCCGGATTGGACAGGCCTTTTACGCAGTATTTT. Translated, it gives CASSGLDRPFTQYF.

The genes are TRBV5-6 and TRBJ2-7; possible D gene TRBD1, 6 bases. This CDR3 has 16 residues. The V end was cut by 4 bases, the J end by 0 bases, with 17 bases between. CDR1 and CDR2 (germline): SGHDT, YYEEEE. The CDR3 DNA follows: TGTGCCAGCAGCATCGTCGGGACACCAAGCTCCTACGAGCAGTACTTC. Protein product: CASSIVGTPSSYEQYF.

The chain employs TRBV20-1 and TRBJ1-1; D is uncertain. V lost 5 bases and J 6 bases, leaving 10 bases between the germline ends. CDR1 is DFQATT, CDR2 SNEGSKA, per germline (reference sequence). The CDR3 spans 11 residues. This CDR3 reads CSAADRPEAFF. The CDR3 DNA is TGCAGTGCTGCCGACCGGCCTGAAGCTTTCTTT.

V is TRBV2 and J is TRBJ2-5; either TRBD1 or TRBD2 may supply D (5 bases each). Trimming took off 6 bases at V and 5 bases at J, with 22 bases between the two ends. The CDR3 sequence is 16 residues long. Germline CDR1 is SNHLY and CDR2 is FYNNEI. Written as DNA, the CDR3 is TGTGCCAGCAGGGGGGTGAGGGCCCCCGATTTTGAGACCCAGTACTTC. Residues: CASRGVRAPDFETQYF. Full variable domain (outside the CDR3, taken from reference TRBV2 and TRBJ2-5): EPEVTQTPSHQVTQMGQEVILRCVPISNHLYFYWYRQILGQKVEFLVSFYNNEISEKSEIFDDQFSVERPDGSNFTLKIRSTKLEDSAMYFCASRGVRAPDFETQYFGPGTRLLVL.

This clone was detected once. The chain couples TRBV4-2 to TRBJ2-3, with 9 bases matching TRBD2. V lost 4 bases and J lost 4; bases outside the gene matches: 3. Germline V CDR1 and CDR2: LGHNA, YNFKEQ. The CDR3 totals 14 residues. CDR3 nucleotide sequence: TGTGCCAGCAGCCTGGGACTAGCAGCAGATACGCAGTATTTT. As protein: CASSLGLAADTQYF.

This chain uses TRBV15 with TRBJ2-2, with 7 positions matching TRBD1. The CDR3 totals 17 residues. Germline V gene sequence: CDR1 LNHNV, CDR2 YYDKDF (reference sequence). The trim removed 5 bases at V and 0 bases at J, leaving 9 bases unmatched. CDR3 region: CATSLHKTGPNTGELFF. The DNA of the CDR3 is TGTGCCACCAGCCTACACAAGACAGGGCCGAACACCGGGGAGCTGTTTTTT.

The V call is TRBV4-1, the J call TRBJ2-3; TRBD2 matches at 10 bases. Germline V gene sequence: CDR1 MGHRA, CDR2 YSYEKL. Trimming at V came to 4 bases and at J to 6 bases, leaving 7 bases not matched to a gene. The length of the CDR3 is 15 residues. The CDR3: CASSRKRGGGDTQYF. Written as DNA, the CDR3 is TGCGCCAGCAGCCGTAAGCGGGGGGGCGGGGATACGCAGTATTTT.

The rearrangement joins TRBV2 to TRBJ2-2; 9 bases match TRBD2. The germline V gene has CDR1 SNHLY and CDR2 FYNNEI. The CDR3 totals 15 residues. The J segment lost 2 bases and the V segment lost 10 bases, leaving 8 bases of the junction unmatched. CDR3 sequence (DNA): TGTGCCACTTCGCGGACTAGCGAAAACACCGGGGAGCTGTTTTTT. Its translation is CATSRTSENTGELFF.

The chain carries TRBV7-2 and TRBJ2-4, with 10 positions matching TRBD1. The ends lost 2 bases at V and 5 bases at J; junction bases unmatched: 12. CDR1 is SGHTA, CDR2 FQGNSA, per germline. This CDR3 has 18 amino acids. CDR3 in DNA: TGTGCCAGCAGCTTAAAAGGGGGGTTGGACAGGGGGGAAAACATTCAGTACTTC. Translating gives CASSLKGGLDRGENIQYF.

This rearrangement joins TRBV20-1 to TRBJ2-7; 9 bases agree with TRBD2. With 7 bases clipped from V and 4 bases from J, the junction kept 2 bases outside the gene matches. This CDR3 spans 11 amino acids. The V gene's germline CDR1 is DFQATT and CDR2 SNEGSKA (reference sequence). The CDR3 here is CSGTSEYEQYF. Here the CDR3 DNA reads TGCAGTGGGACTAGCGAATACGAGCAGTACTTC.

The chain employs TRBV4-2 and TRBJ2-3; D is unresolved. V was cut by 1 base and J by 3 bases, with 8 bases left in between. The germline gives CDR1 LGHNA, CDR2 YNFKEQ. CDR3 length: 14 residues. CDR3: CASSQAGVTDTQYF. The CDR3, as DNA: TGTGCCAGCAGCCAAGCCGGAGTTACAGATACGCAGTATTTT.

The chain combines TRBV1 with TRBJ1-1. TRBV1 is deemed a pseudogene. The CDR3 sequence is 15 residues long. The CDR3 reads CTSSHGRDPNTEAFF. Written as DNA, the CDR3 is TGCACCAGCAGCCACGGCAGGGACCCTAACACTGAAGCTTTCTTT.

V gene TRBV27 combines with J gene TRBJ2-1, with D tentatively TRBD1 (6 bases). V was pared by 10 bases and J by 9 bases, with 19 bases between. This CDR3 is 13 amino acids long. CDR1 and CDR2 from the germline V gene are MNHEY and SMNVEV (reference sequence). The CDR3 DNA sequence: TGTGCCATTTCCAGCAGGGGAGTAGGTGAGCAGTTCTTC. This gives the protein CAISSRGVGEQFF.

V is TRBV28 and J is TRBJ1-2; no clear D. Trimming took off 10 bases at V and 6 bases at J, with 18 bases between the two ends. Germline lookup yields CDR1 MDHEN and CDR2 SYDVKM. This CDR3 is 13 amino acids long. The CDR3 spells CATQKSEPDGYTF. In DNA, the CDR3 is TGTGCCACCCAAAAATCAGAACCCGATGGCTACACCTTC.

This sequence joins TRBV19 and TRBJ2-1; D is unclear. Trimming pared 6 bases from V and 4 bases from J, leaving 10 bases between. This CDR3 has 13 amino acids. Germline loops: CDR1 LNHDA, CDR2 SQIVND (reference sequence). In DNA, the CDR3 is TGTGCCAGTAGCCCGAACATGTACAATGAGCAGTTCTTC. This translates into CASSPNMYNEQFF.

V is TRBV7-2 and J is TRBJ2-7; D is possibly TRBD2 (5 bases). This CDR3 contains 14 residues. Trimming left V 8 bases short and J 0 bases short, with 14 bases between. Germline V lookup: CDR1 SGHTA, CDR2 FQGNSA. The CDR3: CASRQSGVSYEQYF. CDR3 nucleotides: TGTGCCAGCCGGCAGAGCGGAGTCTCCTACGAGCAGTACTTC.

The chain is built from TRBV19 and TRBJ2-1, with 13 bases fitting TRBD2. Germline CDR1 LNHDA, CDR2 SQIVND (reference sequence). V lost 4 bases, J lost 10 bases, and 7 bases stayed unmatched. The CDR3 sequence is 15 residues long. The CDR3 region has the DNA TGTGCCAGTAGTACCTGGACTAGCGGGAGTAACGAGCAGTTCTTC. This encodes CASSTWTSGSNEQFF.

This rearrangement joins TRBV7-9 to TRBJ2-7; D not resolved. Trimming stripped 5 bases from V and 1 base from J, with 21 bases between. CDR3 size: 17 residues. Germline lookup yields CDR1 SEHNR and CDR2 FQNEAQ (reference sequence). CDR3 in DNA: TGTGCCAGCAGCCGCCAACCGTCCACAGCCAGGTCCTACGAGCAGTACTTC. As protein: CASSRQPSTARSYEQYF.

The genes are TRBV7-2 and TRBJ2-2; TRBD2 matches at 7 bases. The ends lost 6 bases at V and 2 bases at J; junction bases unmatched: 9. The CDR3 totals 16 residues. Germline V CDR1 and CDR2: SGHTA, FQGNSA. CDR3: CASRGEGFLNTGELFF. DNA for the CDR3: TGTGCCAGCAGGGGGGAGGGGTTCCTAAACACCGGGGAGCTGTTTTTT.